This record looks at one TCR beta chain sequence and its context. Its antigen remains unknown. 13 Jbeta primers and 60 Vbeta primers were used for the PCR. Sequencing used immunoSEQ multiplex PCR; TCRdb keeps in-frame clones, though not all of them. There are around 200,000 clones in the sample, with roughly 1.1% held by the top ten. The data originate from a study of cytomegalovirus exposure and HLA in healthy donors. Looking at the study overall: Early on, a data release was issued that held 80 million or so unique TCRs from HLA-typed donors. General study results and limits: From TCR beta sequences, most subjects' HLA-A and HLA-B alleles were reportedly predicted accurately. HLA allele associations emerged for about 18,000 TCR beta sequences in a later analysis, at 0.05 false discovery rate. V- and J-gene trimming in TCR beta was tied to a missense DCLRE1C variant by an analysis performed later.

J gave up 9 bases and V 4 bases, and 18 bases lay outside the gene matches. The V gene's germline CDR1 is SEHNR and CDR2 FQNEAQ (reference sequence). The CDR3 is 16 amino acids. The rearrangement links TRBV7-9 to TRBJ2-7; TRBD1 matches 7 bases. The source of this sequence is a girl aged 2 to 10 in good health and CMV-seropositive. The source material was PBMCs. The CDR3 coding sequence is TGTGCCAGCAGCTCCCCTACCTCCGGGACAGAGGTAGGGCAGTACTTC. Amino acids: CASSSPTSGTEVGQYF. Supplemented by reference TRBV7-9 and TRBJ2-7, the full variable domain reads DTGVSQNPRHKITKRGQNVTFRCDPISEHNRLYWYRQTLGQGPEFLTYFQNEAQLEKSRLLSDRFSAERPKGSFSTLEIQRTEQGDSAMYLCASSSPTSGTEVGQYFGPGTRLTVT.